A selection of T cell receptor beta chains follows, all from one sample in a study of beta chain features in type 1 diabetes. Assay: immunoSEQ multiplex PCR; the TCRdb copy retains only in-frame clones and omits some. The sample has a few hundred thousand clones; roughly 30% are singletons. The sequenced sample consisted of central memory CD4+ T cells from blood. The origin of the receptors is a man aged 30-40 years in good health. Both conserved end residues are part of each CDR3. Fields, in order: V gene, clone size, J gene, D gene, CDR3 DNA, CDR3 protein. D genes are given only for firm matches. Clone size is stated in some rows and not others, as once, few, many or a class when expanded.

v_gene: TRBV10-3
abundance: -
j_gene: TRBJ2-2
d_gene: -
CDR3nt: TGTGCCATCAGGCCCCCGACTAGTGCCGGGGAGCTGTTTTTT
CDR3aa: CAIRPPTSAGELFF

v_gene: TRBV2
abundance: -
j_gene: TRBJ2-3
d_gene: TRBD2
CDR3nt: TGTGCCAGCAGTGGGGGCTTTACTAGCGGGGGTACTACGCAGTATTTT
CDR3aa: CASSGGFTSGGTTQYF

v_gene: TRBV7-2
abundance: few
j_gene: TRBJ2-3
d_gene: TRBD2
CDR3nt: TGTGCCAGCAGCCCCCCTAGCGGGAACACAGATACGCAGTATTTT
CDR3aa: CASSPPSGNTDTQYF

v_gene: TRBV6-1
abundance: -
j_gene: TRBJ1-5
d_gene: -
CDR3nt: TGTGCCAGCAGTGAAGCGCACAGGTTGGGGTATAGCAATCAGCCCCAGCATTTT
CDR3aa: CASSEAHRLGYSNQPQHF

v_gene: TRBV10-3
abundance: many
j_gene: TRBJ2-2
d_gene: TRBD1
CDR3nt: TGTGCCATCAGGCCGGGACAGGGCTGGACCGGGGAGCTGTTTTTT
CDR3aa: CAIRPGQGWTGELFF

v_gene: TRBV23-1
abundance: -
j_gene: TRBJ1-5
d_gene: -
CDR3nt: TGCGCCAGCAGTCAGCAGGGTACCCTTGAGCCCCAGCATTTT
CDR3aa: CASSQQGTLEPQHF

v_gene: TRBV4-3
abundance: many
j_gene: TRBJ2-3
d_gene: TRBD1
CDR3nt: TGCGCCAGCAGCCAGACTCAGCCCAGGGGGCAGGCAGATACGCAGTATTTT
CDR3aa: CASSQTQPRGQADTQYF

v_gene: TRBV6-4
abundance: few
j_gene: TRBJ2-1
d_gene: TRBD1
CDR3nt: TGTGCCACATCGACCGGGACAGGATACAATGAGCAGTTCTTC
CDR3aa: CATSTGTGYNEQFF

v_gene: TRBV29-1
abundance: once
j_gene: TRBJ2-7
d_gene: -
CDR3nt: TGCAGCGTTTTACGGAACTACGAGCAGTACTTC
CDR3aa: CSVLRNYEQYF

v_gene: TRBV29-1
abundance: -
j_gene: TRBJ2-7
d_gene: TRBD1
CDR3nt: TGCAGCGTTCAGACAGGGGGCTACGAGCAGTACTTC
CDR3aa: CSVQTGGYEQYF

v_gene: TRBV7-9
abundance: -
j_gene: TRBJ2-3
d_gene: -
CDR3nt: TGTGCCAGCAGCTTAACTCGCCAGGGCTCAGATACGCAGTATTTT
CDR3aa: CASSLTRQGSDTQYF

v_gene: TRBV27
abundance: -
j_gene: TRBJ2-7
d_gene: TRBD2
CDR3nt: TGTGCCAGCAGTTCGCGGGGGGGCTCCTACGAGCAGTACTTC
CDR3aa: CASSSRGGSYEQYF

v_gene: TRBV27
abundance: -
j_gene: TRBJ1-2
d_gene: -
CDR3nt: TGTGCCAGCAGTTTGGACCCTCGCGCCTATGGCTACACCTTC
CDR3aa: CASSLDPRAYGYTF

v_gene: TRBV29-1
abundance: few
j_gene: TRBJ2-7
d_gene: -
CDR3nt: TGCAGCGTTGAACAGTCCTCCTACGAGCAGTACTTC
CDR3aa: CSVEQSSYEQYF

v_gene: TRBV9
abundance: few
j_gene: TRBJ2-5
d_gene: TRBD2
CDR3nt: TGTGCCAGCAGCGTCATCGGTGGACTAGCAGTAGGGGAGACCCAGTACTTC
CDR3aa: CASSVIGGLAVGETQYF

v_gene: TRBV7-2
abundance: few
j_gene: TRBJ2-7
d_gene: -
CDR3nt: TGTGCCAGCAGCCCTGGACCTGACTACGAGCAGTACTTC
CDR3aa: CASSPGPDYEQYF

v_gene: TRBV27
abundance: -
j_gene: TRBJ2-3
d_gene: -
CDR3nt: TGTGCCAGCAGTTTGCGGGCTAGCACAGATACGCAGTATTTT
CDR3aa: CASSLRASTDTQYF

v_gene: TRBV30
abundance: -
j_gene: TRBJ1-2
d_gene: -
CDR3nt: TGTGCCTGGAGCTTGGACACCGGAGCTAACTATGGCTACACCTTC
CDR3aa: CAWSLDTGANYGYTF

v_gene: TRBV2
abundance: few
j_gene: TRBJ1-2
d_gene: TRBD1
CDR3nt: TGTGCCAGCAGGCCCGGACAGGGGGGCTATGGCTACACCTTC
CDR3aa: CASRPGQGGYGYTF

v_gene: TRBV7-6
abundance: -
j_gene: TRBJ1-2
d_gene: -
CDR3nt: TGTGCCAGCAGTCCCTCGGCGGGGGCGTATGGCTACACCTTC
CDR3aa: CASSPSAGAYGYTF

v_gene: TRBV5-1
abundance: -
j_gene: TRBJ2-3
d_gene: TRBD2
CDR3nt: TGCGCCAGCAAGGTCGACGGGAGGGAGGCAGATACGCAGTATTTT
CDR3aa: CASKVDGREADTQYF

v_gene: TRBV18
abundance: -
j_gene: TRBJ2-2
d_gene: -
CDR3nt: TGTGCCAGCTCACCTAAGGATACCGGGGAGCTGTTTTTT
CDR3aa: CASSPKDTGELFF

v_gene: TRBV7-2
abundance: -
j_gene: TRBJ2-5
d_gene: -
CDR3nt: TGTGCCAGCAGGACCGGGATGGGAGAGACCCAGTACTTC
CDR3aa: CASRTGMGETQYF

v_gene: TRBV7-2
abundance: few
j_gene: TRBJ2-1
d_gene: -
CDR3nt: TGTGCCAGCAGCTTAGCGGGAGGATACAATGAGCAGTTCTTC
CDR3aa: CASSLAGGYNEQFF

v_gene: TRBV28
abundance: few
j_gene: TRBJ2-7
d_gene: -
CDR3nt: TGTGCCAGCGTACAGGGAGGCAGCGTCTACGAGCAGTACTTC
CDR3aa: CASVQGGSVYEQYF

v_gene: TRBV30
abundance: few
j_gene: TRBJ1-2
d_gene: TRBD1
CDR3nt: TGTGCCTGGAGTGTCGATTGGGACAGGGATGGCTACACCTTC
CDR3aa: CAWSVDWDRDGYTF

v_gene: TRBV4-3
abundance: many
j_gene: TRBJ2-1
d_gene: -
CDR3nt: TGCGCCAGCAGCCAAGATTGGGCAGGAGAGTACAATGAGCAGTTCTTC
CDR3aa: CASSQDWAGEYNEQFF

v_gene: TRBV29-1
abundance: -
j_gene: TRBJ1-1
d_gene: -
CDR3nt: TGCAGCGTTGCTTACACGACACGAGTGAACACTGAAGCTTTCTTT
CDR3aa: CSVAYTTRVNTEAFF

v_gene: TRBV30
abundance: few
j_gene: TRBJ1-5
d_gene: -
CDR3nt: TGTGCCTGGAGTGTCGCAAAGGAGATGGCCCAGCATTTT
CDR3aa: CAWSVAKEMAQHF

v_gene: TRBV5-6
abundance: -
j_gene: TRBJ2-7
d_gene: -
CDR3nt: TGTGCCAGCAGCTTACAAGGGGGTTCCTACGAGCAGTACTTC
CDR3aa: CASSLQGGSYEQYF

v_gene: TRBV18
abundance: few
j_gene: TRBJ2-7
d_gene: TRBD1
CDR3nt: TGTGCCAGCTCACCAAGGGGACAGGGCTACGAGCAGTACTTC
CDR3aa: CASSPRGQGYEQYF

v_gene: TRBV6-1
abundance: -
j_gene: TRBJ1-5
d_gene: TRBD1
CDR3nt: TGTGCCAGCAGTTCGGACAGGGGCGCGGATCAGCCCCAGCATTTT
CDR3aa: CASSSDRGADQPQHF

v_gene: TRBV15
abundance: many
j_gene: TRBJ2-1
d_gene: TRBD2
CDR3nt: TGTGCCACCAGCAGAGAAGTAGCGGGAGTGAGTGAGCAGTTCTTC
CDR3aa: CATSREVAGVSEQFF

v_gene: TRBV18
abundance: few
j_gene: TRBJ2-3
d_gene: -
CDR3nt: TGTGCCAGCTCACCACGCCGGGAGCTAGATACGCAGTATTTT
CDR3aa: CASSPRRELDTQYF

v_gene: TRBV18
abundance: few
j_gene: TRBJ2-1
d_gene: TRBD2
CDR3nt: TGTGCCAGCTCACCCACTACCTTTAGCGGGAGTTACAATGAGCAGTTCTTC
CDR3aa: CASSPTTFSGSYNEQFF

v_gene: TRBV7-2
abundance: -
j_gene: TRBJ2-7
d_gene: -
CDR3nt: TGTGCCAGCAGCTTACTAGCCGGGTTTCGGTACGAGCAGTACTTC
CDR3aa: CASSLLAGFRYEQYF

v_gene: TRBV4-3
abundance: few
j_gene: TRBJ2-1
d_gene: -
CDR3nt: TGCGCCAGCAGCCAAGATAACCTTCTGGGTGAGCAGTTCTTC
CDR3aa: CASSQDNLLGEQFF

v_gene: TRBV7-9
abundance: few
j_gene: TRBJ2-2
d_gene: -
CDR3nt: TGTGCCAGCAACCGCGGGGCCACCGGGGAGCTGTTTTTT
CDR3aa: CASNRGATGELFF

v_gene: TRBV5-1
abundance: few
j_gene: TRBJ2-3
d_gene: TRBD1
CDR3nt: TGCGCCAGCAGCTTGGCCCGGGACAGCGGCACAGATACGCAGTATTTT
CDR3aa: CASSLARDSGTDTQYF

v_gene: TRBV30
abundance: few
j_gene: TRBJ2-7
d_gene: TRBD1
CDR3nt: TGTGCCTGGAGTGCTAACCGGGACAGGCCCTACGAGCAGTACTTC
CDR3aa: CAWSANRDRPYEQYF

v_gene: TRBV18
abundance: -
j_gene: TRBJ1-4
d_gene: -
CDR3nt: TGTGCCAGCTCACCCGGTATCACGGGTGAAAAACTGTTTTTT
CDR3aa: CASSPGITGEKLFF

v_gene: TRBV7-8
abundance: -
j_gene: TRBJ2-1
d_gene: -
CDR3nt: TGTGCCAGCAGCCTCTCCATCCAGCAGTTCTTC
CDR3aa: CASSLSIQQFF

v_gene: TRBV4-2
abundance: -
j_gene: TRBJ2-7
d_gene: TRBD1
CDR3nt: TGTGCCAGCAGCCCCATGAGGGGACAGGGAAACTACGAGCAGTACTTC
CDR3aa: CASSPMRGQGNYEQYF

v_gene: TRBV30
abundance: -
j_gene: TRBJ1-5
d_gene: TRBD1
CDR3nt: TGTGCCTGGAGCCCCGGACAGGCCGAGGGCAATCAGCCCCAGCATTTT
CDR3aa: CAWSPGQAEGNQPQHF

v_gene: TRBV5-1
abundance: -
j_gene: TRBJ1-6
d_gene: TRBD1
CDR3nt: TGCGCCAGCAGCTTGGAGGGGGACAGTAATTCACCCCTCCACTTT
CDR3aa: CASSLEGDSNSPLHF

v_gene: TRBV9
abundance: few
j_gene: TRBJ2-2
d_gene: -
CDR3nt: TGTGCCAGCAGCGTGCAGGGCGGCACCGGGGAGCTGTTTTTT
CDR3aa: CASSVQGGTGELFF

v_gene: TRBV7-9
abundance: -
j_gene: TRBJ2-5
d_gene: -
CDR3nt: TGTGCCAGCAGGGCCTACGGGGGAAGGGGAGAGACCCAGTACTTC
CDR3aa: CASRAYGGRGETQYF

v_gene: TRBV18
abundance: many
j_gene: TRBJ2-2
d_gene: -
CDR3nt: TGTGCCAGCTCACGGTCAGAGAACACCGGGGAGCTGTTTTTT
CDR3aa: CASSRSENTGELFF

v_gene: TRBV9
abundance: -
j_gene: TRBJ2-1
d_gene: TRBD1
CDR3nt: TGTGCCAGCAGCGTCAAAGACAGGGGAGGCTCCTACAATGAGCAGTTCTTC
CDR3aa: CASSVKDRGGSYNEQFF

v_gene: TRBV28
abundance: once
j_gene: TRBJ1-1
d_gene: -
CDR3nt: TGTGCCAGCAGTTTAGGGCGGGCAGTTAAGATGAACACTGAAGCTTTCTTT
CDR3aa: CASSLGRAVKMNTEAFF

v_gene: TRBV2
abundance: -
j_gene: TRBJ2-2
d_gene: -
CDR3nt: TGTGCCAGCAGTGAAGCGGTGGTAGCCGGGGAGCTGTTTTTT
CDR3aa: CASSEAVVAGELFF

v_gene: TRBV15
abundance: -
j_gene: TRBJ2-3
d_gene: TRBD1
CDR3nt: TGTGCCACCAGCACCAGACAGGGACAAGATACGCAGTATTTT
CDR3aa: CATSTRQGQDTQYF

v_gene: TRBV5-5
abundance: -
j_gene: TRBJ1-5
d_gene: -
CDR3nt: TGTGCCAGCAGCTTGATCCCAAATCAGCCCCAGCATTTT
CDR3aa: CASSLIPNQPQHF

v_gene: TRBV28
abundance: few
j_gene: TRBJ2-1
d_gene: TRBD2
CDR3nt: TGTGCCAGCAGTCCGACTAGCGGTCGGTTCTTC
CDR3aa: CASSPTSGRFF

v_gene: TRBV29-1
abundance: -
j_gene: TRBJ2-2
d_gene: -
CDR3nt: TGCAGCGTCACCCGGACGACGGTCGGGGAGCTGTTTTTT
CDR3aa: CSVTRTTVGELFF